A single sample gave rise to the 5 T cell receptor beta chains below, sequenced in a study of cytomegalovirus exposure and HLA in healthy donors (dated by TCRdb to 2017 to 2019). Libraries were prepared through the immunoSEQ multiplex PCR assay. The multiplex PCR relied on a mix of 60 forward primers for TCR Vbeta segments and 13 reverse primers for TCR Jbeta segments. TCRdb's version of the immuneACCESS table is confined to in-frame rearrangements and falls short of the full clone set. An unresolved V gene accounts for under half of the shortfall where checked; the remainder is of unknown origin. In all, the sample holds 180,000 or so clones, and 70% to 85% of those were seen once. The ten biggest clones cover roughly 1.5% of the sample. Sample: PBMCs. The origin of the receptors is a young man in good health and CMV-seronegative.

This chain joins TRBV19 and TRBJ2-1; 7 bases agree with TRBD1. The germline gives CDR1 LNHDA, CDR2 SQIVND (reference sequence). Unmatched junction bases numbered 4, after V lost 5 bases and J lost 0 bases. There are 15 residues in the CDR3. DNA of the CDR3: TGTGCCAGTAGTCCGGACAGGAGCTCCTACAATGAGCAGTTCTTC. Residues: CASSPDRSSYNEQFF.

There are a few counts of this clone. CDR3 loop: CASSISRTGARFEQYF. For the CDR3, the DNA is TGTGCCAGTAGTATCTCTCGAACGGGAGCTAGGTTCGAGCAGTACTTC. V is TRBV19 and J is TRBJ2-7, with a weak D call TRBD2 (6 bases). CDR1 LNHDA and CDR2 SQIVND come from the germline V gene (reference sequence). This CDR3 comprises 16 residues. V shed 3 bases and J shed 6 bases, with 21 bases lying between them.

The table lists this clone with a few counts. The chain couples TRBV19 to TRBJ1-1; D unclear. CDR1 LNHDA and CDR2 SQIVND come from the germline V gene (reference sequence). The V and J ends lost 3 bases and 3 bases respectively, with 5 bases between them. The CDR3 loop spans 12 amino acids. The CDR3 nucleotides are TGTGCCAGTAGTATGAGGGACACTGAAGCTTTCTTT. This gives the protein CASSMRDTEAFF.

V gene TRBV27 combines with J gene TRBJ2-1, with TRBD2 matching over 10 bases. CDR1 and CDR2 (germline): MNHEY, SMNVEV (reference sequence). The CDR3 totals 17 residues. Losses at the gene ends were 3 bases for V and 4 bases for J; bases not matched to a gene: 9. CDR3: CASSFLTPSGSYNEQFF. The DNA of the CDR3 is TGTGCCAGCAGTTTTCTTACCCCTAGCGGGAGTTACAATGAGCAGTTCTTC.

V gene TRBV29-1 combines with J gene TRBJ1-2; maybe TRBD1 (5 bases). Deletions cut 3 bases from V and 4 bases from J, with 9 bases between. This CDR3 region has 12 residues. Germline lookup yields CDR1 SQVTM and CDR2 ANQGSEA. This CDR3 is CSVEPGLYGYTF. The CDR3 nucleotides are TGCAGCGTTGAGCCAGGGCTCTATGGCTACACCTTC.